Below are 4 T cell receptor beta chains sequenced from a single sample in a study of T-cell reconstitution after alpha-beta-depleted transplantation in children (dated by TCRdb to the mid-2010s). Library generation was performed with PCR. Instrument on record: Illumina HiSeq 2500. Molecular barcoding was employed in the preparation of TCR libraries, with unique molecular identifiers being used to normalize TCRbeta repertoire quantification. Clones were called with MiXCR by TCRdb after fastp trimmed the public reads at Q25, and only in-frame beta chains were retained. Rows are unified per CDR3 protein, each entry keeping the most common DNA and genes. In all, the sample holds roughly 150,000 distinct CDR3 sequences, and around 10% of those were seen once. The top ten hold around 13% of the sample. The meaning of the sample's treatment or condition label: allogeneic hematopoietic cell transplantation with graft depleted of TCRalphabeta T cells and CD19 B cells.

The source material was PBMCs, sampled before TCRalphabeta/CD19-depleted stem cell transplant. The origin of the receptors is a boy aged 2-9 years with acute myeloid leukemia, due to receive a stem cell transplant.

This clonotype was recorded at least ten times. The CDR3 DNA follows: TGTGCCAGCAGCGTAGGGGCCCGGGAGAACACTGAAGCTTTCTTT. The encoded protein is CASSVGARENTEAFF. The chain employs TRBV9 and TRBJ1-1; D unresolved. The CDR3 runs to 15 residues. V lost 0 bases and J 1 base, leaving 10 bases between the germline ends. CDR1 and CDR2 from the germline V gene are SGDLS and YYNGEE.

There are many counts of this clonotype. The chain couples TRBV29-1 to TRBJ1-4; D is unresolved. This CDR3 is built from 13 residues. From germline, CDR1 is SQVTM and CDR2 ANQGSEA. CDR3 amino acids: CSTRSATNEKLFF. CDR3 in DNA: TGCAGTACACGTTCTGCAACTAATGAAAAACTGTTTTTT. The full variable domain, with the rest looked up from reference TRBV29-1 and TRBJ1-4, is SAVISQKPSRDICQRGTSLTIQCQVDSQVTMMFWYRQQPGQSLTLIATANQGSEATYESGFVIDKFPISRPNLTFSTLTVSNMSPEDSSIYLCSTRSATNEKLFFGSGTQLSVL.

This clonotype was recorded many times. The V and J genes are TRBV5-1 and TRBJ1-1; 9 bases map to TRBD1. Germline V gives CDR1 SGHRS, CDR2 YFSETQ. The length of the CDR3 is 15 residues. J gave up 5 bases and V 2 bases, and 7 bases lay outside the gene matches. The CDR3 DNA follows: TGCGCCAGCAGCTTCCTTCGGACAGGGGAGACTGAAGCTTTCTTT. It codes for CASSFLRTGETEAFF. Together with reference TRBV5-1 and TRBJ1-1, the CDR3 gives the full variable domain: KAGVTQTPRYLIKTRGQQVTLSCSPISGHRSVSWYQQTPGQGLQFLFEYFSETQRNKGNFPGRFSGRQFSNSRSEMNVSTLELGDSALYLCASSFLRTGETEAFFGQGTRLTVV.

CDR3 coding DNA: TGTGCCTGGCGGGACAGGCCGAGCACTGAAGCTTTCTTT. Its translation is CAWRDRPSTEAFF. V is TRBV30 and J is TRBJ1-1; 8 bases are a match to TRBD1. Trimming took 5 bases from V and 4 from J; bases not matched to a gene: 6. Per germline, CDR1 GTSNPN and CDR2 SVGIG (reference sequence). The CDR3 runs 13 residues.